Following are 7 T cell receptor beta chains from one sample sequenced in a study of blood T cell repertoires in COVID-19. Using immunoSEQ multiplex PCR, the repertoire was profiled, and TCRdb retains in-frame clones only, with some absent. The table has about 250,000 clones, over 75% seen once. The specimen was PBMCs or T cells enriched from blood (not recorded which). The receptors stem from a woman aged 45-60 years with acute COVID-19.

The rearrangement joins TRBV13 to TRBJ1-3; D gene uncertain. CDR3 length equals 12 residues. Trimming took off 5 bases at V and 5 bases at J, with 7 bases between the two ends. Per germline, CDR1 PRHDT and CDR2 FYEKMQ (reference sequence). The CDR3 reads CASSPDRNTIYF. The CDR3 bases are TGTGCCAGCAGCCCCGACAGAAACACCATATATTTT.

The CDR3 loop reads CASSPAVAGGSSYNEQFF. CDR3 sequence (DNA): TGTGCCAGCAGCCCCGCCGTAGCGGGGGGTAGCTCCTACAATGAGCAGTTCTTC. The rearrangement links TRBV5-4 to TRBJ2-1, with TRBD2 identical over 10 bases. The J segment lost 0 bases and the V segment lost 4 bases, leaving 10 bases of the junction unmatched. This CDR3 comprises 18 residues. Germline lookup yields CDR1 SGHNT and CDR2 YYREEE (reference sequence).

This chain joins TRBV3-1 (or the pseudogene TRBV3-2) and TRBJ1-3; 8 bases fit TRBD1. V shed 4 bases, J shed 5 bases, and the junction held 7 bases outside the gene matches. Germline V CDR1 and CDR2: LGHDT, YNNKEL (reference sequence). The CDR3 totals 15 residues. The DNA of the CDR3 is TGTGCCAGCAGCCTCCTTCGACAGGGGCGAAACACCATATATTTT. Residues: CASSLLRQGRNTIYF.

This sequence joins TRBV3-1 (or the pseudogene TRBV3-2) and TRBJ2-2; a possible D gene is TRBD1 (6 bases). V lost 1 base to trimming and J lost 7 bases, with 16 bases between them. The CDR3 runs 16 residues. Germline V gene data show CDR1 as LGHDT and CDR2 as YNNKEL (reference sequence). Here the CDR3 DNA reads TGTGCCAGCAGCCAAGTCGGGACACACCGGGGCGGGGAGCTGTTTTTT. Encoded protein: CASSQVGTHRGGELFF.

The rearrangement links TRBV5-1 to TRBJ2-1, with 8 bases identical to TRBD1. V shed 4 bases, J shed 8 bases, and the junction held 5 bases outside the gene matches. CDR1 is SGHRS, CDR2 YFSETQ, per germline. The CDR3 length is 13 residues. For the CDR3, the DNA is TGCGCCAGCAGCCTACAGGACAGGGATGAGCAGTTCTTC. It yields the protein CASSLQDRDEQFF.

A remark on this clone: Other DNA sequences from this sample encode an identical CDR3 as well. The rearrangement uses TRBV19 and TRBJ1-2; D is unresolved. V dropped 1 base and J dropped 0 bases, with 6 bases sitting between them. The CDR3 is 14 amino acids. Germline CDR1 reads LNHDA; CDR2 reads SQIVND (reference sequence). The CDR3 region has the DNA TGTGCCAGTAGTATAGGAGGCGCTAACTATGGCTACACCTTC. As protein: CASSIGGANYGYTF.

The J gene is TRBJ2-2, the V gene TRBV9; 7 bases align to TRBD1. The length of the CDR3 is 14 residues. Germline trimming cut 10 bases from V and 4 bases from J; bases unmatched to any gene: 10. The germline gives CDR1 SGDLS, CDR2 YYNGEE. This CDR3 reads CASSRDRLTGELFF. CDR3 in DNA: TGTGCCTCTTCCAGGGACAGACTCACCGGGGAGCTGTTTTTT.